A single sample gave rise to the 15 T cell receptor beta chains below, sequenced in a study of blood T cell repertoires in COVID-19. Sequencing was performed with immunoSEQ multiplex PCR; in TCRdb, only in-frame clones are kept and a portion is missing. The data show 650,000 to 800,000 clones, more than 80% seen once. Material for sequencing was peripheral blood. These receptors were obtained from a young woman with acute or convalescent COVID-19.

The chain joins TRBV6-6 to TRBJ1-1, with no clear D. CDR3 length: 11 amino acids. The germline gives CDR1 MNHNY, CDR2 SVGAGI (reference sequence). Between the trimmed V and J ends, which lost 0 bases and 8 bases, there was a span of 4 bases. The chain's CDR3 is CASSYSLEAFF. For the CDR3, the DNA is TGTGCCAGCAGTTACTCCTTGGAAGCTTTCTTT.

The chain employs TRBV3-1 (or the pseudogene TRBV3-2) and TRBJ2-5; 9 bases align to TRBD2. Germline values: CDR1 LGHDT, CDR2 YNNKEL (reference sequence). After removal of 3 bases from V and 5 bases from J, the junction contained 13 bases not matched to a gene. This CDR3 region has 17 residues. CDR3 DNA: TGTGCCAGCAGCCATTCCCTAGCGCGGGGGGGTTGGGAGACCCAGTACTTC. Encoded protein: CASSHSLARGGWETQYF.

J is TRBJ1-2 and V is TRBV6-1; D is perhaps TRBD1 (5 bases). The V and J ends lost 0 bases and 7 bases respectively, with 9 bases between them. The CDR3 is 13 residues long. Germline V gene data show CDR1 as MNHNS and CDR2 as SASEGT. This CDR3 is CASSEAGGFGYTF. CDR3 in DNA: TGTGCCAGCAGTGAAGCCGGGGGGTTTGGCTACACCTTC.

The CDR3 region is CASSFVTGGPADTQYF. The CDR3 region has the DNA TGTGCCAGCAGCTTTGTCACGGGGGGGCCGGCAGATACGCAGTATTTT. The V and J genes are TRBV5-5 and TRBJ2-3; TRBD2 agrees at 8 bases. The germline V gene encodes CDR1 SGHKS and CDR2 YYEKEE (reference sequence). The CDR3 loop spans 16 amino acids. Trimming cost V 2 bases and J 4 bases; bases outside gene matches: 9.

The J gene is TRBJ1-4, the V gene TRBV11-2, with D possibly matching TRBD1 (5 bases). The germline V and J ends were trimmed by 0 bases and 5 bases, with 13 bases remaining between them. The germline V gene encodes CDR1 SGHAT and CDR2 FQNNGV. The CDR3 covers 16 residues. CDR3 bases: TGTGCCAGCAGCTTAGATACGGCAGGGCTGAATGAAAAACTGTTTTTT. Amino acid sequence: CASSLDTAGLNEKLFF.

The rearrangement joins TRBV4-1 to TRBJ1-1; D call uncertain. Trimming removed 3 bases at V and 6 bases at J, with 11 bases between. The CDR3 spans 13 residues. Germline-derived CDR1 and CDR2 are MGHRA and YSYEKL. The CDR3 spells CASSQAPGAEAFF. The DNA of the CDR3 is TGCGCCAGCAGCCAGGCCCCAGGCGCTGAAGCTTTCTTT.

The chain uses TRBV30 and TRBJ1-1; 7 nucleotides align to TRBD1. The CDR3 totals 14 residues. Germline V gene data show CDR1 as GTSNPN and CDR2 as SVGIG (reference sequence). V shed 0 bases, J shed 4 bases, and the junction held 5 bases outside the gene matches. The CDR3, as DNA: TGTGCCTGGAGTGTATCGTCAGGGGGCACTGAAGCTTTCTTT. It is translated as CAWSVSSGGTEAFF.

The chain employs TRBV6-2 or TRBV6-3 and TRBJ2-3, with 9 bases fitting TRBD2. CDR3 length equals 15 residues. The V segment lost 4 bases and the J segment 5 bases; nucleotides outside the gene matches: 7. Per the germline V gene, CDR1 is MNHEY and CDR2 is SVGEGT. CDR3 DNA sequence: TGTGCCAGCAGTTTCGCGGGGGGGTCGATAGATACGCAGTATTTT. Its protein product is CASSFAGGSIDTQYF.

The V and J genes are TRBV12-3 or TRBV12-4 and TRBJ1-2, with unresolved D. V lost 5 bases to trimming and J lost 8 bases, with 15 bases between them. The CDR3 runs to 13 residues. CDR3 DNA: TGTGCCAGCAGTGATCCGTTTCGGGGAGGCTACACCTTC. Protein: CASSDPFRGGYTF.

This sequence joins TRBV28 and TRBJ2-3, with 9 positions matching TRBD1. The germline CDR1 and CDR2 sequences are MDHEN and SYDVKM. This CDR3 has 14 amino acids. V lost 7 bases and J lost 3; bases outside the gene matches: 5. This CDR3 reads CASIAGQGTDTQYF. The CDR3 DNA reads as TGTGCCAGCATCGCCGGACAGGGGACAGATACGCAGTATTTT.

This clone was picked up a small number of times. This chain links TRBV9 with TRBJ1-4; D is possibly TRBD1 (5 bases). CDR3 length: 15 amino acids. Trimming pared 0 bases from V and 5 bases from J, leaving 11 bases between. Per the germline V gene, CDR1 is SGDLS and CDR2 is YYNGEE. CDR3 sequence reads: CASSVAGKQNEKLFF. The DNA for the CDR3 is TGTGCCAGCAGCGTAGCAGGGAAGCAAAATGAAAAACTGTTTTTT.

The rearrangement joins TRBV7-8 to TRBJ1-3; TRBD1 aligns across 9 bases. With V trimmed by 4 bases and J by 0 bases, 13 bases remained unmatched. Germline CDR1 is SGHVS and CDR2 is FQNEAQ. This CDR3 contains 19 residues. The CDR3 loop reads CASSSASPGQGFSGNTIYF. The CDR3 DNA reads TGTGCCAGCAGCTCTGCTAGCCCGGGACAGGGTTTCTCTGGAAACACCATATATTTT.

This rearrangement joins TRBV2 to TRBJ1-1; a weak D match, TRBD1 (6 bases). CDR1 and CDR2 (germline): SNHLY, FYNNEI. Trimming left V 3 bases short and J 4 bases short, with 12 bases between. The CDR3 runs to 14 residues. CDR3 bases: TGTGCCAGCAGTGACAGGGGTAAGGGCACTGAAGCTTTCTTT. Translating it yields CASSDRGKGTEAFF.

The J gene is TRBJ1-5, the V gene TRBV21-1; TRBD1 is taken as the D call from the table, unchecked against the DNA. TRBV21-1 represents a pseudogene. The CDR3 sequence is 14 residues long. This CDR3 is CASNPTDLGQPQHF. The DNA for the CDR3 is TGTGCCAGCAACCCGACAGACCTGGGGCAGCCCCAGCATTTT.

This rearrangement joins TRBV3-1 (or the pseudogene TRBV3-2) to TRBJ1-5; D is perhaps TRBD1 (6 bases). Germline loops: CDR1 LGHDT, CDR2 YNNKEL (reference sequence). Trimming took off 0 bases at V and 4 bases at J, with 13 bases between the two ends. The CDR3 length is 16 residues. DNA for the CDR3: TGTGCCAGCAGCCAAGATTTCCAGGGGATAAATCAGCCCCAGCATTTT. Its translation: CASSQDFQGINQPQHF.